Listed below are T cell receptor beta chains from one sample, sequenced in a study of low-dose radiotherapy and immunotherapy resistance in tumors. TCRdb analysed the reads with MiXCR anew, one entry per CDR3 protein. The data contain approximately 100,000 distinct CDR3 sequences, 20% of them singletons. The sequenced sample was PBMCs, obtained after low-dose radiotherapy plus immunotherapy. The receptors were gathered from a male donor with prostate cancer. The CDR3 runs from the conserved cysteine through the conserved F or W. A D gene is named only where the DNA matches it firmly. Clone sizes are given selectively: once, few, many, or a class where the clone is expanded.

v_call	clone_size	d_call	j_call	cdr3_nt	cdr3_aa
TRBV20-1	many	-	TRBJ2-7	TGCAGTGCTAGTGTAGGGGGGCCCATTGTATACGAGCAGTACTTC	CSASVGGPIVYEQYF
TRBV5-4	many	-	TRBJ2-2	TGTGCCAGCCGGGTTGGGCAGCACAACACCGGGGAGCTGTTTTTT	CASRVGQHNTGELFF
TRBV9	many	-	TRBJ2-6	TGTGCCAGCAGCGGCACTGGGGCCAACGTCCTGACTTTC	CASSGTGANVLTF
TRBV24-1	many	-	TRBJ2-2	TGTGCCACCAGAGCGACAGGGAACACCGGGGAGCTGTTTTTT	CATRATGNTGELFF
TRBV6-5	many	TRBD1	TRBJ1-1	TGTGCCAGCAGCTTCAGGGGGTCTGAAGCTTTCTTT	CASSFRGSEAFF
TRBV5-6	-	-	TRBJ1-1	TGTGCCAGCAGCTTGGTACGGATGAACACTGAAGCTTTCTTT	CASSLVRMNTEAFF
TRBV7-8	-	TRBD2	TRBJ2-1	TGTGCCAGCAGCCCCTCGCGGACTAGCGGTAACAATGAGCAGTTCTTC	CASSPSRTSGNNEQFF
TRBV2	many	TRBD1	TRBJ2-7	TGTGCCAGTCACAGGGGGCGGGACGAGCAGTACTTC	CASHRGRDEQYF
TRBV5-1	many	-	TRBJ2-7	TGCGCCAGCAGCGTGGGGGACATACGGGAGCAGTACTTC	CASSVGDIREQYF
TRBV5-6	few	TRBD2	TRBJ2-1	TGTGCCAGCAGCTTGGGCCTAGCGGGGGTTAGCAATGAGCAGTTCTTC	CASSLGLAGVSNEQFF
TRBV28	many	TRBD1	TRBJ2-7	TGTGCCAGCAGTCCCAGGACAGGCCCCTACGAGCAGTACTTC	CASSPRTGPYEQYF
TRBV3-1	many	-	TRBJ1-2	TGTGCCAGCAGCGGACGGATAGCTAACTATGGCTACACCTTC	CASSGRIANYGYTF
TRBV7-2	-	-	TRBJ1-2	TGTGCCAGCAGCTTCAGCCTAAGTGCTGGCTACACCTTC	CASSFSLSAGYTF
TRBV7-6	-	-	TRBJ2-6	TGTGCCAGCAGCCCGTGGGAGCGGTGGGCCTCTGGGGCCAACGTCCTGACTTTC	CASSPWERWASGANVLTF
TRBV7-2	many	-	TRBJ2-7	TGTGCCAGCAGCCTCACGGACCTGTCCTACGAGCAGTACTTC	CASSLTDLSYEQYF